This T cell receptor beta chain was recorded in a study of beta chain features in type 1 diabetes (dated by TCRdb to the late 2010s). For the study in its entirety: Mean age, gender distribution, total cell number and subset yield were not different between patients and healthy donors. Across all samples, fewer than 130 million sorted cells were examined, and cell number per subset correlated strongly with RNA yield. In the study, TCRB repertoires of sorted circulating CD4+ T cell subsets from recently diagnosed type 1 diabetes patients were compared with those of matched healthy donors. Whereas all 30 or so donors provided naive and central memory subsets, regulatory and stem cell-like memory subsets were isolated from just 8 patients and about eight healthy donors.

Broader findings and caveats from the paper: Type 1 diabetes patients showed a moderate but significant shortening of TCRB CDR3 length in all four CD4+ subsets. Only small numbers of individuals were included in the HLA sub-analyses, which left unresolved whether HLA type had any influence on TCRB rearrangement. The naive, central memory and regulatory TCRB repertoires appeared to resemble one another more closely among patients than among healthy donors. At VDJ recombination sites, patients with type 1 diabetes made fewer insertions and deleted more nucleotides, a pattern implying thymic rearrangement abnormalities. Shorter templates might have been favored by PCR, but patient and control samples were amplified and corrected together, so both groups would have been affected equally by any skew. Sequencing cDNA rather than genomic DNA could over-represent highly expressing activated cells, although activation and CD3 levels did not differ between groups.

As to this clone: What antigen it recognizes has not been identified. No base quality information exists; no much larger clone differs at one position.

A single peripheral blood draw of 95 to 150 mL on average was collected from each donor into heparinised tubes. A BD FACSAria II and a panel including CD45RO, CCR7, CD25, CD127, CD95 and CD27 were used to sort naive, central memory, regulatory and stem cell-like memory CD4+ T cells. Purity was above 98% for every sorted population. Right away, PBMCs were isolated by Lymphoprep density gradient centrifugation and were stained directly, with no culture step. To minimize batch effects, samples were stained and sorted in pairs, one healthy donor with one patient per experiment. Compared with germline, V lacks 6 bases and J lacks 4 bases; bases without a gene match: 9. Including cysteine and phenylalanine, the CDR3 has 15 amino acids. This entry keeps only the CDR3 DNA: 45 bases, framed from base 1. CDR1 and CDR2, looked up from the germline V gene, are SNHLY and FYNNEI. The entire isolated RNA was reverse transcribed using the High Capacity cDNA Reverse Transcription Kit, and thus expressed TCRB transcripts were sequenced. Naive, central memory and regulatory T cell samples underwent deep immunoSEQ sequencing, averaging about 3.57 million total reads per sample. Sorted cells were lysed in RLT buffer and RNA was extracted with DNase-treated RNeasy Micro or Mini kits, depending on cell number. Each cell subset was processed on its own to prevent cross-contamination, while patient and healthy donor samples were processed together. Using the immunoSEQ multiplex PCR, TCRB sequences were amplified from cDNA into 87-bp fragments spanning the CDR3 region. The amplicons were sequenced using the Illumina HiSeq platform. Per the source publication's procedure: PCR bias was computationally corrected using synthetic template baselines, reads within Hamming distance 2 were collapsed, and singletons that could not be merged were discarded. By aligning reads against IMGT, V, D and J genes, CDR3 length, and insertions or deletions at six rearrangement sites were assigned. Within each subset, clonotype counts were normalized to the number of sorted cells before true diversity and Gini coefficients were calculated with the tcR R package. The overlap coefficient, calculated on TCRB nucleotide sequences, was used to quantify repertoire sharing. Out-of-frame TCRB sequences from naive cells were analyzed as a proxy for the pre-selection repertoire. TCRdb took over this immuneACCESS table, retaining in-frame rearrangements with V and J assigned. Such tables are incomplete; in checked studies, under half of the missing clones stem from an unresolved V gene, and the remainder is unexplained. V, J and clone size are taken as reported in that table, and D and trimming were inferred from the DNA itself. This sample lists under 250,000 clones; around an eighth were detected once. The ten largest clones take up 0.025% to 0.03% of the sample.

The TCR comes from a woman aged 40 to 55 in good health. The chain joins TRBV2 to TRBJ1-2, with 9 bases matching TRBD1. Sequenced sample: naive CD4+ T cells from blood. Interpreted using the paper, the cell subset or site label stands for: true naive CD4+ T cells. CDR3 loop: CASSPTDRGGYGYTF. The base sequence is TGTGCCAGCAGCCCTACGGACAGGGGAGGCTATGGCTACACCTTC. When the CDR3 is completed using the reference TRBV2 and TRBJ1-2 genes on either side, the full variable domain is EPEVTQTPSHQVTQMGQEVILRCVPISNHLYFYWYRQILGQKVEFLVSFYNNEISEKSEIFDDQFSVERPDGSNFTLKIRSTKLEDSAMYFCASSPTDRGGYGYTFGSGTRLTVV.